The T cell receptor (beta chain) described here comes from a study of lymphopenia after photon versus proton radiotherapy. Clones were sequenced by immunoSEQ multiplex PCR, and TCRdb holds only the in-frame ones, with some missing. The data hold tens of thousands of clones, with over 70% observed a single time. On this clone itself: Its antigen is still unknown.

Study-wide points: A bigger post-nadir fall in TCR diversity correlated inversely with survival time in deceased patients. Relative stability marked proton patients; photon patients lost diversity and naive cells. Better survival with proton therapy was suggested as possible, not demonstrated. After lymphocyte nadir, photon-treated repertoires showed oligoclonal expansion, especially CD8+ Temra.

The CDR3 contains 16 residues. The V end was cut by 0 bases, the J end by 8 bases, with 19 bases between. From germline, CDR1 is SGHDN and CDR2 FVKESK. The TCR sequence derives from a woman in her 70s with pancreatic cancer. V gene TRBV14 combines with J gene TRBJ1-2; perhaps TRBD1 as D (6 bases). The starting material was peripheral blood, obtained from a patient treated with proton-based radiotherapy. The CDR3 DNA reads TGTGCCAGCAGCCAAGACCTACTTGGCAGGGGTATGGGCTACACCTTC. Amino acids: CASSQDLLGRGMGYTF.